The 15 T cell receptor beta chains below come from one sample, sequenced in a study of T-cell reconstitution after alpha-beta-depleted transplantation in children (dated by TCRdb to about 2016). Read against the paper, the sample's treatment or condition label means: allogeneic hematopoietic cell transplantation with graft depleted of TCRalphabeta T cells and CD19 B cells. Library preparation employed PCR. Sequencing relied on an Illumina HiSeq 2500. TCR libraries were prepared with molecular barcoding, using unique molecular identifiers to normalize TCRbeta repertoire quantification. The public sequencing data were trimmed at Q25 with fastp and processed into clonotypes with MiXCR by TCRdb, which kept only in-frame beta chains. A single entry per CDR3 protein holds the most common genes and DNA from its merged rows. This sample comprises about 980,000 distinct CDR3 sequences, 25% to 35% of them detected only once. The top ten clones comprise about 28% of the sample.

The sequencing used PBMCs, mostly from graft donor cells, collected 360 days after TCRalphabeta/CD19-depleted stem cell transplant. The receptor source for this set is a boy younger than two who had a stem cell transplant for SCID, so the T cells may come from the graft donor.

The chain recombines TRBV7-2 with TRBJ2-1; the match to TRBD2 covers 9 bases. Per germline, CDR1 SGHTA and CDR2 FQGNSA. The CDR3 covers 16 residues. The ends lost 4 bases at V and 3 bases at J; junction bases unmatched: 7. The CDR3 region is CASSSSSGAYYNEQFF. CDR3 sequence (DNA): TGTGCCAGCAGCTCTTCTAGCGGGGCCTACTACAATGAGCAGTTCTTC.

This clonotype was picked up a small number of times. The V call is TRBV20-1, the J call TRBJ2-7; 9 positions agree with TRBD1. Trimming at V came to 0 bases and at J to 6 bases, leaving 9 bases not matched to a gene. This CDR3 is 15 amino acids long. Germline CDR1 and CDR2: DFQATT and SNEGSKA (reference sequence). CDR3 sequence reads: CSARDGGQGRSEQYF. As DNA, the CDR3 is TGCAGTGCTAGAGATGGGGGACAGGGCCGGAGCGAGCAGTACTTC.

V gene TRBV27 combines with J gene TRBJ2-1; TRBD2 aligns across 13 bases. CDR1 is MNHEY, CDR2 SMNVEV, per germline (reference sequence). CDR3 size: 14 residues. The ends lost 4 bases at V and 9 bases at J; junction bases unmatched: 3. In DNA form, the CDR3 reads TGTGCCAGCAGTTCTGGACTAGCGGGGGTTGAGCAGTTCTTC. The encoded protein is CASSSGLAGVEQFF.

The chain employs TRBV9 and TRBJ2-2; tentatively, D is TRBD2 (5 bases). This CDR3 has 14 amino acids. CDR1 is SGDLS and CDR2 is YYNGEE in the germline V gene. V lost 3 bases to trimming and J lost 7 bases, with 13 bases between them. DNA for the CDR3: TGTGCCAGCAGCGGAGGGAGATCCGGCGGGGAGCTGTTTTTT. The encoded protein is CASSGGRSGGELFF.

A few counts support this clonotype. V is TRBV6-5 and J is TRBJ2-1; 8 bases are shared with TRBD2. In germline, CDR1 is MNHEY, CDR2 SVGAGI. This CDR3 contains 16 residues. J was trimmed by 3 bases and V by 0 bases; bases with no gene match: 4. The CDR3 reads CASSYSGSGGYNEQFF. The CDR3 nucleotides read TGTGCCAGCAGTTACTCTGGCAGCGGGGGCTACAATGAGCAGTTCTTC.

In this sample, this clonotype turned up a few times. DNA for the CDR3: TGTGCCACGGGACAAGGAAGGCAGTATTTT. It yields the protein CATGQGRQYF. The J gene is TRBJ2-3, the V gene TRBV24-1, with D perhaps matching TRBD1 (6 bases). The V gene's germline CDR1 is KGHDR and CDR2 SFDVKD. The length of the CDR3 is 10 residues. V lost 10 bases and J lost 11, with 12 bases in between.

The chain carries TRBV7-8 and TRBJ1-1; D uncertain. This CDR3 contains 16 residues. With 7 bases removed from V and 1 base from J, the gap between germline ends came to 19 bases. Germline V lookup: CDR1 SGHVS, CDR2 FQNEAQ. In DNA form, the CDR3 reads TGTGCCAGCAACAACCCCGAAATTGGAGCGAACACTGAAGCTTTCTTT. Its protein product is CASNNPEIGANTEAFF.

DNA of the CDR3: TGTGCCAGCAGCACCAAGTGGCAGGGGCATGGCTACACCTTC. Its protein product is CASSTKWQGHGYTF. The chain recombines TRBV13 with TRBJ1-2, with D possibly TRBD1 on 6 matching bases. Germline V gives CDR1 PRHDT, CDR2 FYEKMQ (reference sequence). Trimming cost V 5 bases and J 6 bases, with 16 bases left between them. The CDR3 consists of 14 residues.

This clonotype has only one observation. The chain has TRBV30 and TRBJ1-2; D is undetermined. The CDR3 is made up of 14 amino acids. The V gene lost 0 bases and the J gene lost 4 bases, with 12 bases spanning the gap. Germline V CDR1 and CDR2: GTSNPN, SVGIG (reference sequence). CDR3 bases: TGTGCCTGGAGTGTAGATGGCCGTCCCTATGGCTACACCTTC. Translated: CAWSVDGRPYGYTF.

The gene calls are TRBV5-1 and TRBJ2-1; D is tentatively TRBD1 or TRBD2 (5 bases each). CDR3 length: 14 residues. With 0 bases removed from V and 7 bases from J, the gap between germline ends came to 11 bases. Germline lookup yields CDR1 SGHRS and CDR2 YFSETQ. The CDR3 sequence: CASSLGRGANEQFF. The CDR3 region has the DNA TGCGCCAGCAGCTTGGGGAGAGGGGCGAATGAGCAGTTCTTC.

This rearrangement joins TRBV6-5 to TRBJ2-1; 10 bases match TRBD1. Germline CDR1 and CDR2: MNHEY and SVGAGI. This CDR3 is built from 17 residues. V gave up 0 bases and J gave up 2 bases; unmatched junction bases: 4. CDR3 coding DNA: TGTGCCAGCAGTTACTCGATTGGGACAGGGGCCTACAATGAGCAGTTCTTC. This sequence encodes CASSYSIGTGAYNEQFF.

The chain joins TRBV9 to TRBJ2-7, with D perhaps given as TRBD1 or TRBD2 (5 bases each). Trimming removed 3 bases at V and 6 bases at J, with 25 bases between. The length of the CDR3 is 17 residues. Germline CDR1 and CDR2: SGDLS and YYNGEE. For the CDR3, the DNA is TGTGCCAGCAGCGCCCTCCCGGGACCCATGTCCCCGTCCGAGCAGTACTTC. Translation gives CASSALPGPMSPSEQYF.

This chain joins TRBV20-1 and TRBJ2-3, with 7 bases identical to TRBD1. V dropped 0 bases and J dropped 4; count of bases not matched to a gene: 7. The CDR3 has 15 residues. Germline V lookup: CDR1 DFQATT, CDR2 SNEGSKA (reference sequence). The CDR3: CSARDPDRMPDTQYF. CDR3 sequence (DNA): TGCAGTGCTAGAGACCCGGACAGGATGCCAGATACGCAGTATTTT.

The chain recombines TRBV11-1 with TRBJ2-2; TRBD2 might be the D (6 bases). The CDR3 has 18 residues. Germline V CDR1 and CDR2: SGHAT, FQDESV (reference sequence). V lost 5 bases, J lost 1 base, and 20 bases lay in between. The CDR3 loop reads CASSEDPGTCWNTGELFF. CDR3 in DNA: TGTGCCAGCAGCGAAGACCCCGGGACTTGCTGGAACACCGGGGAGCTGTTTTTT. The full variable domain, rest sourced from reference TRBV11-1 and TRBJ2-2, is EAEVAQSPRYKITEKSQAVAFWCDPISGHATLYWYRQILGQGPELLVQFQDESVVDDSQLPKDRFSAERLKGVDSTLKIQPAELGDSAMYLCASSEDPGTCWNTGELFFGEGSRLTVL.

The rearrangement links TRBV27 to TRBJ2-4, with TRBD1 as a possible D gene (5 bases). Trimming removed 7 bases from V and 5 bases from J, with 18 bases in between. CDR3 length: 15 amino acids. Germline V lookup: CDR1 MNHEY, CDR2 SMNVEV (reference sequence). The CDR3 protein is CASTLRLGLENIQYF. In nucleotides, the CDR3 is TGTGCCAGCACCCTGAGACTGGGGCTTGAAAACATTCAGTACTTC.